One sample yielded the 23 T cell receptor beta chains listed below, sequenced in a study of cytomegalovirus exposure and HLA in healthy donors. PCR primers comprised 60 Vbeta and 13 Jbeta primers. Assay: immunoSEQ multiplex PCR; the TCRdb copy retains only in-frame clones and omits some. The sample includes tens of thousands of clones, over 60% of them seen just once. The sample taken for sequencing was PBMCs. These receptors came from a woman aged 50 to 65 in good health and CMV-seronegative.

The DNA for the CDR3 is TGTGCCAGCTCATCCCGAAGGACAGGGGCCGACCTTATAGCCAAAAACATTCAGTACTTC. Protein product: CASSSRRTGADLIAKNIQYF. The genes are TRBV18 and TRBJ2-4; 9 nucleotides match TRBD1. The CDR3 runs to 20 residues. J gave up 0 bases and V 5 bases, and 17 bases lay outside the gene matches. Germline V gene sequence: CDR1 KGHSH, CDR2 LQKENI.

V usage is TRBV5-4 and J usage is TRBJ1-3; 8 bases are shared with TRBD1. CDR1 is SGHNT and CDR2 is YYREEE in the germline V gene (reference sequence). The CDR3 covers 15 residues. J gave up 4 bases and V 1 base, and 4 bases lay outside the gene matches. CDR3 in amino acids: CASSLQGARGNTIYF. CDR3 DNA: TGTGCCAGCAGCTTGCAGGGGGCAAGAGGAAACACCATATATTTT.

In DNA form, the CDR3 reads TGTGCCAGCAGCCTTAGCGGGAGAAATTCAGATACGCAGTATTTT. Its translation is CASSLSGRNSDTQYF. The V call is TRBV27, the J call TRBJ2-3, with 9 nucleotides matching TRBD2. The CDR3 runs to 15 residues. J was trimmed by 4 bases and V by 6 bases; bases with no gene match: 8. The germline gives CDR1 MNHEY, CDR2 SMNVEV (reference sequence).

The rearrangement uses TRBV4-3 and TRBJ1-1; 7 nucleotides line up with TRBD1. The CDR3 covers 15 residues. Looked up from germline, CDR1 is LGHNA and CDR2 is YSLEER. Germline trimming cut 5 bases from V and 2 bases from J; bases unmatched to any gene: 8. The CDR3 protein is CASSDIGTANTEAFF. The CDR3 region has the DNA TGCGCCAGCAGCGACATCGGGACAGCCAACACTGAAGCTTTCTTT.

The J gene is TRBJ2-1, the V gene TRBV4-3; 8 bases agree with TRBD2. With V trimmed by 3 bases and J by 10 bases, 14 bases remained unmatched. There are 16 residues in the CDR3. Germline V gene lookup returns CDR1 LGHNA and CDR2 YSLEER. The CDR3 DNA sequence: TGCGCCAGCAGCCAGGGGGGCCCAGCGGGAGCTGGGGAGCAGTTCTTC. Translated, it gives CASSQGGPAGAGEQFF.

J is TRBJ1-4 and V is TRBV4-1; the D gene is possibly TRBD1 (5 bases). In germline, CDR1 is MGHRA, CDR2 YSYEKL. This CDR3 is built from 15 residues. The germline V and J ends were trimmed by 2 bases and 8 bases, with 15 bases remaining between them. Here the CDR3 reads CASSQLITGEEKLFF. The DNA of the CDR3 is TGCGCCAGCAGCCAACTCATCACAGGTGAAGAAAAACTGTTTTTT.

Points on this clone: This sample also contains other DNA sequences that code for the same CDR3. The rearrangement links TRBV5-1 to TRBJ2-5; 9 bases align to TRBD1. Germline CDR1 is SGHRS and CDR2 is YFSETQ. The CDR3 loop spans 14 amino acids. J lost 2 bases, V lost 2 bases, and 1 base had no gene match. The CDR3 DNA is TGCGCCAGCAGCTTAGGACAGGGGCAAGAGACCCAGTACTTC. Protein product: CASSLGQGQETQYF.

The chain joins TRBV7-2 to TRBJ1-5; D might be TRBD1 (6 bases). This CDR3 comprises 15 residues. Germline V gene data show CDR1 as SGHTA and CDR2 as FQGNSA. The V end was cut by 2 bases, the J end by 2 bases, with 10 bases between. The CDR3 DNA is TGTGCCAGCAGCTTATTCTCAGGGGGCAATCAGCCCCAGCATTTT. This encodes CASSLFSGGNQPQHF. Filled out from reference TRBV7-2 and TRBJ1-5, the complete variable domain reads GAGVSQSPSNKVTEKGKDVELRCDPISGHTALYWYRQSLGQGLEFLIYFQGNSAPDKSGLPSDRFSAERTGGSVSTLTIQRTQQEDSAVYLCASSLFSGGNQPQHFGDGTRLSIL.

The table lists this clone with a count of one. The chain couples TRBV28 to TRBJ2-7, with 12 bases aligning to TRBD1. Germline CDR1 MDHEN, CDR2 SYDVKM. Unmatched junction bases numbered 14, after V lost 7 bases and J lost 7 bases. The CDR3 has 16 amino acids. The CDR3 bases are TGTGCCAGCACCCCCCCGCCCGGGACAGGGGGCGGGGAGCAGTACTTC. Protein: CASTPPPGTGGGEQYF.

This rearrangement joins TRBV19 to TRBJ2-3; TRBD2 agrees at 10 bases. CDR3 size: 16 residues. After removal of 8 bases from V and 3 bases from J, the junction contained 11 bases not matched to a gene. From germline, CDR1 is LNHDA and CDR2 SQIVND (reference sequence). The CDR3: CASGPGASGSTDTQYF. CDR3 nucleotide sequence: TGTGCCAGTGGGCCAGGGGCTAGCGGGAGTACAGATACGCAGTATTTT.

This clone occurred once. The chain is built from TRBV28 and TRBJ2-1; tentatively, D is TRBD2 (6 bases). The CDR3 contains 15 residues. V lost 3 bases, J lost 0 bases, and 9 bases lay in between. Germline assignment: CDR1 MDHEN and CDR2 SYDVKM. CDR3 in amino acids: CASSFAGSSYNEQFF. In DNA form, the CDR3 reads TGTGCCAGCAGTTTTGCGGGGAGCTCCTACAATGAGCAGTTCTTC.

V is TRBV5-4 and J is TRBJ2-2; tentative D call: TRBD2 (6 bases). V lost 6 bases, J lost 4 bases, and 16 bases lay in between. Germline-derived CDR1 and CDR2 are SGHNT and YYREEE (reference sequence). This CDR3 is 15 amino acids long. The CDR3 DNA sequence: TGTGCCAGCACCTTTCGGGGGTCTAGCACCGGGGAGCTGTTTTTT. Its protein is CASTFRGSSTGELFF.

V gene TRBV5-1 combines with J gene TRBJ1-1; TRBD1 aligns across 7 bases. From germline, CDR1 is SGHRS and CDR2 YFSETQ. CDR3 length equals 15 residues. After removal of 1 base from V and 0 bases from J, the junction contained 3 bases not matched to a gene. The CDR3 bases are TGCGCCAGCAGCTTGACAGGGGTCATGAACACTGAAGCTTTCTTT. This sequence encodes CASSLTGVMNTEAFF.

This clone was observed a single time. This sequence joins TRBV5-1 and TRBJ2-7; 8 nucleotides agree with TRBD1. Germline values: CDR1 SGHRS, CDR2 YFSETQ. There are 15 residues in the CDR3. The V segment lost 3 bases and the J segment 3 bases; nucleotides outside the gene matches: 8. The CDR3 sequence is CASSSGTGILYEQYF. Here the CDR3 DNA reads TGCGCCAGCAGCTCCGGGACAGGAATTCTCTACGAGCAGTACTTC.

The CDR3 DNA sequence: TGTGCCAGTAGTATAGCCCTTCAGCCCCAGCATTTT. Translating it yields CASSIALQPQHF. V is TRBV19 and J is TRBJ1-5; D remains unclear. This CDR3 contains 12 residues. CDR1 LNHDA and CDR2 SQIVND come from the germline V gene (reference sequence). The V and J ends lost 1 base and 6 bases respectively, with 4 bases between them.

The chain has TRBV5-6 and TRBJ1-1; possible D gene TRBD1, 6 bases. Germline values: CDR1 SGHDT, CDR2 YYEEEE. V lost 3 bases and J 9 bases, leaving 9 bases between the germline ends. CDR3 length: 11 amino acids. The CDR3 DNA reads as TGTGCCAGCAGCTACGGACAGAAAGCTTTCTTT. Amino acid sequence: CASSYGQKAFF.

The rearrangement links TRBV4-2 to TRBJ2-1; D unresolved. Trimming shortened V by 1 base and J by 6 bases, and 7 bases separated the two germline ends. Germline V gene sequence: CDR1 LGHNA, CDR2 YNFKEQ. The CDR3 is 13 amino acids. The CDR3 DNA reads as TGTGCCAGCAGCCAAGGGAGTCTCAATGAGCAGTTCTTC. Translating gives CASSQGSLNEQFF.

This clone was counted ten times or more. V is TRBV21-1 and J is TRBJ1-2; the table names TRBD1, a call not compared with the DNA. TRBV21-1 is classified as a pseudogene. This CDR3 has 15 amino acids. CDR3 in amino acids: CASSNDIAPNYGYTF. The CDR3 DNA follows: TGTGCCAGCAGCAATGACATCGCGCCTAACTATGGCTACACCTTC.

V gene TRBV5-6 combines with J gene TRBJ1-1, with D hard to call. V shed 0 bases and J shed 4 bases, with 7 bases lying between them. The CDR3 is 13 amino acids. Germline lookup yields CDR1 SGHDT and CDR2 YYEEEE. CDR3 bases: TGTGCCAGCAGCTTGGAACACCGCACTGAAGCTTTCTTT. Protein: CASSLEHRTEAFF.

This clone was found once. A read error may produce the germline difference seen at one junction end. As DNA, the CDR3 is TGTGCCATCAGCTCATACAGGGGAGGATCGGGTTTCCCCGGGGAGCTGTTTTTT. It specifies CAISSYRGGSGFPGELFF. The genes are TRBV5-4 and TRBJ2-2; TRBD1 is a possible D gene (7 bases). The CDR3 is made up of 18 amino acids. CDR1 SGHNT and CDR2 YYREEE come from the germline V gene (reference sequence).

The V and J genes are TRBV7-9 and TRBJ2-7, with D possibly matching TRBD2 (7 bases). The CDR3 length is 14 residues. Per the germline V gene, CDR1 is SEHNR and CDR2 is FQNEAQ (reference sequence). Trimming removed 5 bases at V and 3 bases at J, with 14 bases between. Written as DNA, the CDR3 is TGTGCCAGCAGCCCGGGGGGCTCTTACTACGAGCAGTACTTC. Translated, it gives CASSPGGSYYEQYF.

In DNA form, the CDR3 reads TGTGCCAGCAGACGCCGGACAAATATGCAGTACTTC. Amino acid sequence: CASRRRTNMQYF. The V and J genes are TRBV5-6 and TRBJ2-7; D might be TRBD1 (5 bases). The germline V gene encodes CDR1 SGHDT and CDR2 YYEEEE. This CDR3 comprises 12 residues. With 5 bases removed from V and 9 bases from J, the gap between germline ends came to 15 bases.

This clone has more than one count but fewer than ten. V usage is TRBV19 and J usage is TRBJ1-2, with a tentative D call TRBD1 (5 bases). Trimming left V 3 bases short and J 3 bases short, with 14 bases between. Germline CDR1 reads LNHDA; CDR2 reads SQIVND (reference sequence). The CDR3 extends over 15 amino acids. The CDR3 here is CASSISGGGDYGYTF. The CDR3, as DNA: TGTGCCAGTAGTATTAGCGGAGGAGGGGACTATGGCTACACCTTC. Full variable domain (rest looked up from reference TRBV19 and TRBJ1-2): DGGITQSPKYLFRKEGQNVTLSCEQNLNHDAMYWYRQDPGQGLRLIYYSQIVNDFQKGDIAEGYSVSREKKESFPLTVTSAQKNPTAFYLCASSISGGGDYGYTFGSGTRLTVV.